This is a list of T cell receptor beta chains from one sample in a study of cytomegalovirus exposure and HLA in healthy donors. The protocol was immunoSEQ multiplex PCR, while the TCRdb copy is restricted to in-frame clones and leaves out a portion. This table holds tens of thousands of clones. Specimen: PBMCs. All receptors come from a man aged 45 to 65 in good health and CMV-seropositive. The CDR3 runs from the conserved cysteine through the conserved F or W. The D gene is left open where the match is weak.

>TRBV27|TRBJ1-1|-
CASSFAGENTEAFF
TGTGCCAGCAGTTTCGCAGGGGAGAACACTGAAGCTTTCTTT
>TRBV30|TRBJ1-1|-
CAWERGGTEAFF
TGTGCCTGGGAGCGCGGTGGCACTGAAGCTTTCTTT
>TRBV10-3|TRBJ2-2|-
CAISPGEGRTGELFF
TGTGCCATCAGCCCAGGGGAAGGAAGGACCGGGGAGCTGTTTTTT
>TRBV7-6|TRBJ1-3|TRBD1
CASSSRGRSGNTIYF
TGTGCCAGCAGCTCCAGGGGGCGATCTGGAAACACCATATATTTT
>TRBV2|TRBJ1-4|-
CASNRGQPNEKLFF
TGTGCCAGCAACCGAGGACAGCCTAATGAAAAACTGTTTTTT
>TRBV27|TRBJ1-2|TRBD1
CASSHMTGGNYGYTF
TGTGCCAGCAGTCATATGACAGGGGGGAACTATGGCTACACCTTC
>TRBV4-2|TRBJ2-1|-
CASSHRDNEQFF
TGTGCCAGCAGCCACCGGGACAATGAGCAGTTCTTC
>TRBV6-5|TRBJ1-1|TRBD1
CASTTGQGNTEAFF
TGTGCCAGCACTACGGGACAGGGGAACACTGAAGCTTTCTTT
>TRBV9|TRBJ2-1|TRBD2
CASSGGGGRAHNEQFF
TGTGCCAGCAGCGGAGGGGGCGGGAGGGCCCACAATGAGCAGTTCTTC
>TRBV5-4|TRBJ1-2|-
CASSLGGVVGGYTF
TGTGCCAGCAGCTTGGGGGGCGTGGTGGGTGGCTACACCTTC
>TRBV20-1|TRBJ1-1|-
CSARLETEAFF
TGCAGTGCTAGGCTAGAAACTGAAGCTTTCTTT
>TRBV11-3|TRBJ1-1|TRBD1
CASSQRQGMNTEAFF
TGTGCCAGCAGTCAAAGACAGGGGATGAACACTGAAGCTTTCTTT
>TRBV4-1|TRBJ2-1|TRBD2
CASSPLAPSGSWNEQFF
TGCGCCAGCAGCCCCCTTGCCCCTAGCGGGAGCTGGAATGAGCAGTTCTTC
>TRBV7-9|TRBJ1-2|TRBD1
CASSLGGQLANYGYTF
TGTGCCAGCAGCTTAGGGGGACAGTTAGCTAACTATGGCTACACCTTC
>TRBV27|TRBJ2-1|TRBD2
CASSAGTSGRNEQFF
TGTGCCAGCAGTGCCGGGACTAGCGGGAGAAATGAGCAGTTCTTC
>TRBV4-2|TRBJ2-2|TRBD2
CASSPASGRRTGELFF
TGTGCCAGCAGCCCCGCTAGCGGGAGGCGCACCGGGGAGCTGTTTTTT
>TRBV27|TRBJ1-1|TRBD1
CASSSTGGGSEAFF
TGTGCCAGCAGTTCCACAGGGGGTGGATCTGAAGCTTTCTTT
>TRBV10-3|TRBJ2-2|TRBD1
CASGPGTGTTGELFF
TGTGCCAGCGGACCCGGGACAGGGACCACCGGGGAGCTGTTTTTT
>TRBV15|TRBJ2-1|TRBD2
CATSKRIWAGGEQFF
TGTGCCACCAGCAAGAGAATCTGGGCGGGAGGGGAGCAGTTCTTC
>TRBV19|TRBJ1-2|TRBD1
CASRARTGLTSDYGYTF
TGTGCCAGTAGGGCCCGGACAGGATTAACTTCGGACTATGGCTACACCTTC
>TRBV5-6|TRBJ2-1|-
CASSLQERFHNEQFF
TGTGCCAGCAGCCTGCAGGAGCGGTTTCACAATGAGCAGTTCTTC
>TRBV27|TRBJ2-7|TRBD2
CASSFRGLAYEQYF
TGTGCCAGCAGTTTCAGGGGACTAGCCTACGAGCAGTACTTC
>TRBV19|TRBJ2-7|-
CASNIEASAVAYEQYF
TGTGCCAGTAATATAGAAGCTAGCGCCGTTGCCTACGAGCAGTACTTC
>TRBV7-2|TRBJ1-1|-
CASSRGGGETGAFF
TGTGCCAGCAGCCGAGGTGGGGGTGAGACAGGAGCTTTCTTT
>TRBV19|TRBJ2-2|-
CASIGGTNTGELFF
TGTGCCAGTATCGGAGGGACGAACACCGGGGAGCTGTTTTTT
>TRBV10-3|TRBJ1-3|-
CAISEDIVSGNTIYF
TGTGCCATCAGTGAGGACATCGTATCTGGAAACACCATATATTTT
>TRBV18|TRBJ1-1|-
CASSPPGLNTEAFF
TGTGCCAGCTCACCCCCAGGGCTGAACACTGAAGCTTTCTTT
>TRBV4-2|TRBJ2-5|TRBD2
CASSPRTSGEETQYF
TGTGCCAGCAGCCCCCGGACTAGCGGGGAAGAGACCCAGTACTTC
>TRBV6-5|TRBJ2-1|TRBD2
CASSYSGLAGDNEQFF
TGTGCCAGCAGTTACTCCGGACTAGCGGGTGACAATGAGCAGTTCTTC
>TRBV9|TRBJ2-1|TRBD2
CASSAGGPQRAEQFF
TGTGCCAGCAGCGCGGGGGGGCCCCAGCGGGCTGAGCAGTTCTTC
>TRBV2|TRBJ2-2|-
CASRQQGNGELFF
TGTGCCAGCAGACAACAGGGTAACGGGGAGCTGTTTTTT
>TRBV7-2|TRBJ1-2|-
CASSINDGYTF
TGTGCCAGCAGCATCAATGATGGCTACACCTTC
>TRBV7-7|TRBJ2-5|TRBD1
CASSPTPRGLLKETQYF
TGTGCTAGCAGCCCCACCCCCAGGGGGCTATTGAAAGAGACCCAGTACTTC
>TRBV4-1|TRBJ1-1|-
CASSSRQVNTEAFF
TGCGCCAGCAGCAGTCGACAGGTGAACACTGAAGCTTTCTTT
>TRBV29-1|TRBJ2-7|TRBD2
CSIGGSSYEQYF
TGCAGCATCGGGGGGAGCTCCTACGAGCAGTACTTC
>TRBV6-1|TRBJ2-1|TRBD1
CASSVNRGTHNEQFF
TGTGCCAGCAGTGTAAACAGGGGAACACACAATGAGCAGTTCTTC
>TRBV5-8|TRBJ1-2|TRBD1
CASSLQGADYGYTF
TGTGCCAGCAGCTTGCAGGGGGCGGACTATGGCTACACCTTC
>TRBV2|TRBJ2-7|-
CASSDFVESYEQYF
TGTGCCAGCAGCGACTTTGTCGAATCCTACGAGCAGTACTTC
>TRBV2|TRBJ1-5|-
CASSVSRGNQPQHF
TGTGCCAGCAGTGTTTCCAGGGGTAATCAGCCCCAGCATTTT
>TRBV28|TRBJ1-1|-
CASSLVTENEAFF
TGTGCCAGCAGTTTAGTGACAGAAAACGAAGCTTTCTTT
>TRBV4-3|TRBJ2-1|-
CASSQDDYYNEQFF
TGCGCCAGCAGCCAAGATGACTACTACAATGAGCAGTTCTTC
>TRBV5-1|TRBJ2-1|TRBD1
CASSSPGQGGKEQFF
TGCGCCAGCAGCTCTCCGGGACAGGGGGGTAAAGAGCAGTTCTTC
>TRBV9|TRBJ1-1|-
CASSVGEWGTEAFF
TGTGCCAGCAGCGTAGGGGAGTGGGGAACTGAAGCTTTCTTT
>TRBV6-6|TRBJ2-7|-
CASSSDSPYEQYF
TGTGCCAGCAGTTCCGACTCTCCCTACGAGCAGTACTTC
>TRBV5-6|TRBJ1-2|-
CASSPAQNYGYTF
TGTGCCAGCAGCCCCGCTCAGAACTATGGCTACACCTTC
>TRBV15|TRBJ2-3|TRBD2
CATSRDRLAGDTQYF
TGTGCCACCAGCAGAGATAGGCTAGCGGGAGATACGCAGTATTTT
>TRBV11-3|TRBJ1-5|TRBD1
CASSLRDRGNQPQHF
TGTGCCAGCAGCTTAAGGGACAGGGGCAATCAGCCCCAGCATTTT
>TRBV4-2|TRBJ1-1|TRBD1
CASSPAGTEGTEAFF
TGTGCCAGCAGCCCGGCCGGGACAGAGGGCACTGAAGCTTTCTTT
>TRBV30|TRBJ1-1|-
CAWSVLGPNTEAFF
TGTGCCTGGAGTGTACTAGGCCCCAACACTGAAGCTTTCTTT
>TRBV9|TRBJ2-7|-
CASSLGHTYEQYF
TGTGCCAGCAGTCTAGGACATACCTACGAGCAGTACTTC
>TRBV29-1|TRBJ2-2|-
CGLRLASNTGELFF
TGCGGGCTGAGGCTAGCGAGTAACACCGGGGAGCTGTTTTTT
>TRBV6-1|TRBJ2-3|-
CASSEILDTDTQYF
TGTGCCAGCAGTGAAATACTAGACACAGATACGCAGTATTTT